The T cell receptor beta chain described here comes from a study of vaccination and CD4 T cells after COVID-19. Cultured CD4+ T cell DNA underwent sequencing with the Oncomine TCR Beta short-read assay. The genomic DNA was obtained from cultured CD4+ T cells by extraction with the QIAamp micro DNA kit. A single record per CDR3 protein comes from TCRdb applying MiXCR to the PCR reads. The data contain about 7,000 distinct CDR3 sequences, about 38% of them singletons. Worth noting for this clonotype: Antigen specificity is unknown.

The treatment is: roughly 11-day PBMC culture with coronavirus spike peptide pools or control peptides (ViraFEST assay). During the years 2011-2018, before the COVID-19 pandemic, the unexposed donor's CD4+ T cells were collected. The clonotype originates from a human donor in good health. Sequencing was done on a sample of CD4+ T cells from blood, cultured in vitro.

This chain's CDR3 is CASSELRTAEAFF. CDR3 bases: TGTGCCAGCAGTGAGCTTAGGACGGCTGAAGCTTTCTTT. The genes are TRBV2 and TRBJ1-1; D call uncertain. Germline values: CDR1 SNHLY, CDR2 FYNNEI. The CDR3 runs to 13 residues. Between the trimmed V and J ends, which lost 3 bases and 6 bases, there was a span of 11 bases.